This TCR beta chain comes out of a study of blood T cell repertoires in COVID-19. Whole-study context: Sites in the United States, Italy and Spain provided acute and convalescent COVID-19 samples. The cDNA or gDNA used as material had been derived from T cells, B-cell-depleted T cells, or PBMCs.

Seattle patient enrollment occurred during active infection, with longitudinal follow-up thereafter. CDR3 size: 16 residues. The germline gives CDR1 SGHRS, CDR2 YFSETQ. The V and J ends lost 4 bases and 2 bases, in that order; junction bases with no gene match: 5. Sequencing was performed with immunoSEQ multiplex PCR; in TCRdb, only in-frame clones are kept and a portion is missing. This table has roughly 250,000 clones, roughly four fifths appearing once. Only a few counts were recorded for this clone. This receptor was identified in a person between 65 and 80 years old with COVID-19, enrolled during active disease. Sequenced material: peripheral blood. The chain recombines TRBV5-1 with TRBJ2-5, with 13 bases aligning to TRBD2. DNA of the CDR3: TGCGCCAGCAGCCCGGGGACTAGCGGGACGCAAGAGACCCAGTACTTC. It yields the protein CASSPGTSGTQETQYF.